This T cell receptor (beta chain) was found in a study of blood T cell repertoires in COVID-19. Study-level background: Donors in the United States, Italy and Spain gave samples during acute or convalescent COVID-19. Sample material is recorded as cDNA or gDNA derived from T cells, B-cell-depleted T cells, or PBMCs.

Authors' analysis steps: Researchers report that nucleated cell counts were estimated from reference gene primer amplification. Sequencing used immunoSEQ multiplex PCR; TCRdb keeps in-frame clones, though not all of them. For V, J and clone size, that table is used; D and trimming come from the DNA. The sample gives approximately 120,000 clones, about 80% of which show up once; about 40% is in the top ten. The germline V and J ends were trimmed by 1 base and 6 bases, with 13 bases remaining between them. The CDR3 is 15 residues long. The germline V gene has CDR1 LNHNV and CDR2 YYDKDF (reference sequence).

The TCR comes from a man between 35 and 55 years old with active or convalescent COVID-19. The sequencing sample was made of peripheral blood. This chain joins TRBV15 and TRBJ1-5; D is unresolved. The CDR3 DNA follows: TGTGCCACCAGCAGAGGATTAGCGGGAGGTCAGCCCCAGCATTTT. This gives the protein CATSRGLAGGQPQHF.